These 4 T cell receptor beta chains came from one sample sequenced in a study of shared clonotypes between healthy human individuals. Using immunoSEQ multiplex PCR, the repertoire was profiled, and TCRdb retains in-frame clones only, with some absent. The sample includes around 700,000 clones, around 72% seen only once; the top ten take 1.8%. Sequenced: memory CD4+ T cells sorted from blood. Subset here: CD45RA-negative fraction. The receptors were sampled from a woman aged 25 to 39 in good health.

The genes are TRBV28 and TRBJ2-7; D tentatively fits TRBD1 or TRBD2 (6 bases each). Trimming left V 7 bases short and J 4 bases short, with 14 bases between. The CDR3 extends over 13 amino acids. Looked up from germline, CDR1 is MDHEN and CDR2 is SYDVKM. CDR3 amino acids: CASTGATWYEQYF. DNA of the CDR3: TGTGCCAGCACGGGGGCAACCTGGTACGAGCAGTACTTC. The full variable domain, rest sourced from reference TRBV28 and TRBJ2-7, is DVKVTQSSRYLVKRTGEKVFLECVQDMDHENMFWYRQDPGLGLRLIYFSYDVKMKEKGDIPEGYSVSREKKERFSLILESASTNQTSMYLCASTGATWYEQYFGPGTRLTVT.

The V and J genes are TRBV29-1 and TRBJ2-2; 10 nucleotides match TRBD1. The germline V gene encodes CDR1 SQVTM and CDR2 ANQGSEA. The CDR3 contains 15 residues. J lost 1 base, V lost 5 bases, and 4 bases had no gene match. DNA of the CDR3: TGCAGCGTTTCGGGACAGGGGAAGAACACCGGGGAGCTGTTTTTT. Protein sequence: CSVSGQGKNTGELFF.

The genes are TRBV2 and TRBJ1-2; D is possibly TRBD1 (5 bases). The CDR3 loop spans 13 amino acids. Trimming took 6 bases from V and 6 from J, leaving 14 bases between them. Germline loops: CDR1 SNHLY, CDR2 FYNNEI. This chain's CDR3 is CASSLEPGHGYTF. Here the CDR3 DNA reads TGTGCCAGCAGCTTAGAACCGGGGCATGGCTACACCTTC. Full variable domain (missing parts from reference TRBV2 and TRBJ1-2): EPEVTQTPSHQVTQMGQEVILRCVPISNHLYFYWYRQILGQKVEFLVSFYNNEISEKSEIFDDQFSVERPDGSNFTLKIRSTKLEDSAMYFCASSLEPGHGYTFGSGTRLTVV.

The chain couples TRBV5-4 to TRBJ1-1; D gene unclear. CDR3 length equals 15 residues. V lost 4 bases and J lost 0, with 13 bases in between. Germline V gene sequence: CDR1 SGHNT, CDR2 YYREEE (reference sequence). CDR3 amino acids: CASSAPSGMNTEAFF. CDR3 in DNA: TGTGCCAGCAGCGCCCCTTCTGGGATGAACACTGAAGCTTTCTTT.